These T cell receptor beta chains were read from a single sample in a study of beta chain features in type 1 diabetes. Assay: immunoSEQ multiplex PCR; the TCRdb copy retains only in-frame clones and omits some. Among about 360,000 clones listed, about 12% were seen once. Sequencing used naive CD4+ T cells from blood. The source of these receptors is a woman between 18 and 29 years old with type 1 diabetes. Both conserved end residues are trimmed from each CDR3.

j_gene: TRBJ2-1; v_gene: TRBV5-1; CDR3aa: ASSIGQGHSSYNEQF
j_gene: TRBJ2-2; v_gene: TRBV29-1; CDR3aa: SVDAQGTGELF
j_gene: TRBJ1-1; v_gene: TRBV29-1; CDR3aa: SVELQGKITEAF
j_gene: TRBJ1-5; v_gene: TRBV19; CDR3aa: ASRPGEEGQPQH
j_gene: TRBJ1-2; v_gene: TRBV15; CDR3aa: ATSRAGQGIGGYT
j_gene: TRBJ2-2; v_gene: TRBV25-1; CDR3aa: ASSESRRTNTGELF
j_gene: TRBJ2-7; v_gene: TRBV4-2; CDR3aa: ASSQPDRSSYEQY
j_gene: TRBJ1-2; v_gene: TRBV7-9; CDR3aa: ASSARGFYGYT
j_gene: TRBJ1-6; v_gene: TRBV5-4; CDR3aa: ASSLTGGNSPLH
j_gene: TRBJ2-3; v_gene: TRBV7-9; CDR3aa: AIDRAGSDTQY
j_gene: TRBJ1-1; v_gene: TRBV4-3; CDR3aa: ASSLGGGTEAF
j_gene: TRBJ1-2; v_gene: TRBV25-1; CDR3aa: ASTPPGGGYGYT
j_gene: TRBJ2-1; v_gene: TRBV6-4; CDR3aa: ASSERSAGYYNEQF
j_gene: TRBJ2-7; v_gene: TRBV11-1; CDR3aa: ASGRGQGAYEQY
j_gene: TRBJ2-7; v_gene: TRBV4-1; CDR3aa: ASSPLDRASYEQY
j_gene: TRBJ1-3; v_gene: TRBV11-2; CDR3aa: ASSFGGVGNTIY
j_gene: TRBJ1-5; v_gene: TRBV7-2; CDR3aa: ASSLGQGRNQPQH
j_gene: TRBJ1-5; v_gene: TRBV6-5; CDR3aa: ASSLQTGVQPQH
j_gene: TRBJ1-1; v_gene: TRBV6-5; CDR3aa: ASRQTHRETEAF
j_gene: TRBJ2-1; v_gene: TRBV18; CDR3aa: ASSPPGGSSYNEQF
j_gene: TRBJ1-6; v_gene: TRBV7-9; CDR3aa: ASSLEQGSGSPLH
j_gene: TRBJ1-4; v_gene: TRBV10-3; CDR3aa: AISESGTGEEKLF
j_gene: TRBJ2-3; v_gene: TRBV11-2; CDR3aa: ASSPSTDTQY
j_gene: TRBJ2-3; v_gene: TRBV5-1; CDR3aa: ASSRERGGYTQY
j_gene: TRBJ1-2; v_gene: TRBV5-4; CDR3aa: ASSPPGNYGYT
j_gene: TRBJ2-5; v_gene: TRBV7-2; CDR3aa: ASTDTNQETQY
j_gene: TRBJ2-1; v_gene: TRBV7-2; CDR3aa: ASSRTSGGEQF
j_gene: TRBJ2-3; v_gene: TRBV6-5; CDR3aa: ASSYLAGRTDTQY
j_gene: TRBJ2-5; v_gene: TRBV7-9; CDR3aa: ASSPRGQGDLETQY
j_gene: TRBJ2-3; v_gene: TRBV7-2; CDR3aa: ASSSPSGGVPADTQY
j_gene: TRBJ2-1; v_gene: TRBV30; CDR3aa: AWSVMRTSGAYNEQF
j_gene: TRBJ2-1; v_gene: TRBV2; CDR3aa: ASRSGTERGNEQF
j_gene: TRBJ2-7; v_gene: TRBV28; CDR3aa: ASSFRGEQY